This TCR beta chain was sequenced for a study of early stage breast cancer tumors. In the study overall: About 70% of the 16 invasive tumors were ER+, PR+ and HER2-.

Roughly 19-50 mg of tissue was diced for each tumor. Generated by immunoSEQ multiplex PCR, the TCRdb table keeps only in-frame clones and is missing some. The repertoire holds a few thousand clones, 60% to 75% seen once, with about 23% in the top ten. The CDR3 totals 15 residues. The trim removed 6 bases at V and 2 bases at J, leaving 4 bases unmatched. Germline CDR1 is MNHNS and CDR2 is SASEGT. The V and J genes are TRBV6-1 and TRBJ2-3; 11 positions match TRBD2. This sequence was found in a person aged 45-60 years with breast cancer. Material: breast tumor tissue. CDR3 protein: CASRGLAVVTDTQYF. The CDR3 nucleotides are TGTGCCAGCAGGGGACTAGCGGTGGTCACAGATACGCAGTATTTT.